The T cell receptor (beta chain) under discussion was sequenced for a study of regulatory T cells in long-lasting Graves disease. As regards this clonotype: Its specificity is unknown.

Stated time point: newly diagnosed GD, antithyroid drugs for less than 3 months. The TCR library was made from RNA that had been extracted from PBMCs in TRIzol. Study-wide results and limits: Sharing of public clonotypes was greater in persistent patients (about 2,500) than in new patients (around 1,000).

V shed 5 bases, J shed 5 bases, and the junction held 9 bases outside the gene matches. Germline V gives CDR1 SGHRS, CDR2 YFSETQ. CDR3 length: 14 residues. Building of the TCR beta libraries involved iRepertoire HTBI primers and Arm-PCR of CDR3 regions. TCRdb re-called the multiplex PCR reads with MiXCR, one entry per CDR3 protein. The repertoire holds 400,000 to 450,000 distinct CDR3 sequences, with more than 12% as singletons. These data also featured in a second study, about T cells in Graves' hyperthyroidism and ophthalmopathy. From that report: Carried out on the TCR CDR3, a first-round RT-PCR used the HTBI primer set.

J is TRBJ1-2 and V is TRBV5-1; 7 positions match TRBD1. The material was peripheral blood mononuclear cells (PBMCs), obtained at new diagnosis, from a patient treated with antithyroid drugs. The source is a woman aged 25 to 39 with Graves disease. CDR3 coding DNA: TGCGCCAGCAGTCTTACCTCACAGGGGTATGGCTACACCTTC. This sequence encodes CASSLTSQGYGYTF.